A single TCR beta chain is shown here with its context. The data derive from a study of blood T cell repertoires in COVID-19. In the source study's methods: Nucleated cell number was recorded as an estimate derived from reference gene primer amplification. Clones were read by immunoSEQ multiplex PCR, and TCRdb kept only the in-frame ones, dropping some. The V and J calls and clone size were taken over from that table, and D and trimming were inferred from the DNA. Of about 350,000 clones in the sample, around 87% were seen once. Trimming removed 3 bases at V and 2 bases at J, with 17 bases between. The V gene's germline CDR1 is KGHSH and CDR2 LQKENI. The CDR3 sequence is 16 residues long.

The specimen was PBMCs or T cells enriched from blood (not recorded which). This clonotype was sampled from a woman in her twenties or thirties who had recovered from COVID-19. V gene TRBV18 combines with J gene TRBJ2-7, with D possibly TRBD2 on 6 matching bases. The CDR3 here is CASSPPGGSPTYEQYF. For the CDR3, the DNA is TGTGCCAGCTCACCGCCTGGGGGGAGCCCGACCTACGAGCAGTACTTC.